This T cell receptor beta chain was observed in a study of blood T cell repertoires in COVID-19. This clone was counted between two and nine times. Clones were read by immunoSEQ multiplex PCR, and TCRdb kept only the in-frame ones, dropping some. The repertoire consists of 85,000 to 95,000 clones, with around 88% occurring once and the leading ten covering approximately 18%. This CDR3 spans 17 amino acids. The V gene end was trimmed by 3 bases and the J gene end by 11 bases; junction bases not matched to a gene: 17. Germline assignment: CDR1 SGHKS and CDR2 YYEKEE (reference sequence). The TCR originated in a woman of 80 years or more with acute or convalescent COVID-19. The V gene is TRBV5-5, the J gene TRBJ1-4; 9 bases are shared with TRBD1. The sample taken for sequencing was peripheral blood. The CDR3 is CASSSPGLGTGNGKLFF. The CDR3 nucleotides are TGTGCCAGCAGCTCCCCAGGACTTGGGACAGGGAACGGGAAACTGTTTTTT. Using reference TRBV5-5 and TRBJ1-4 for the parts outside the CDR3, the full variable domain is DAGVTQSPTHLIKTRGQQVTLRCSPISGHKSVSWYQQVLGQGPQFIFQYYEKEERGRGNFPDRFSARQFPNYSSELNVNALLLGDSALYLCASSSPGLGTGNGKLFFGSGTQLSVL.